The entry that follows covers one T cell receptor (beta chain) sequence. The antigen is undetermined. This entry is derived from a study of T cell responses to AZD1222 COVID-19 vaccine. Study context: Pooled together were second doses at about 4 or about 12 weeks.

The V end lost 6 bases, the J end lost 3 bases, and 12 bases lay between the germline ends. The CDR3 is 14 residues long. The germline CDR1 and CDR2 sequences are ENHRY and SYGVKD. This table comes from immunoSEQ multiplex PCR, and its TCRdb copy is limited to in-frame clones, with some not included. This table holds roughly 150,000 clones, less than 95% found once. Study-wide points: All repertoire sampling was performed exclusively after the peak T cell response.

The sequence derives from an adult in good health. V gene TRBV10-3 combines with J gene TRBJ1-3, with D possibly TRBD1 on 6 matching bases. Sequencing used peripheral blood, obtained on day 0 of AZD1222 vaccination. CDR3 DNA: TGTGCCATCAGGCGGGGGGCGGATGGAAACACCATATATTTT. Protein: CAIRRGADGNTIYF.